This TCR beta chain derives from a study of shared clonotypes between healthy human individuals. The germline V gene encodes CDR1 MDHEN and CDR2 SYDVKM. V lost 2 bases and J 8 bases, leaving 9 bases between the germline ends. The CDR3 spans 13 residues. Generated by immunoSEQ multiplex PCR, the TCRdb table keeps only in-frame clones and is missing some. There are approximately 2.3 million clones in the sample; approximately 93% occur only once, and 0.39% lies in the top ten. The sequence was collected from a man in his late teens or twenties in good health. Some clones in this sample may be carry-over from other donors' samples. The sample taken for sequencing was naive CD4+ T cells from PBMCs. Subset in this sample: CD45RA+ positively selected. This chain joins TRBV28 and TRBJ1-4; unclear D gene. CDR3 in DNA: TGTGCCAGCAGTTTAGAATCCTGGGAAAAACTGTTTTTT. Amino acid sequence: CASSLESWEKLFF.